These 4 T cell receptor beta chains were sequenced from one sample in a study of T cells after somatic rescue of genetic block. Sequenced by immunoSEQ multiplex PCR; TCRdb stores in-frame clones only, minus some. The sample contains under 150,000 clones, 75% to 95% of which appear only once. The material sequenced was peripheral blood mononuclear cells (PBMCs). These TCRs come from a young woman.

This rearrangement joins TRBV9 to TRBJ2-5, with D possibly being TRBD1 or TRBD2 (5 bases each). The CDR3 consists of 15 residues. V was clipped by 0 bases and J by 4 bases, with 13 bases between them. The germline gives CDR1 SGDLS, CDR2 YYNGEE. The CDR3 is CASSVGGGLGETQYF. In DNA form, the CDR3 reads TGTGCCAGCAGCGTAGGGGGCGGGTTAGGAGAGACCCAGTACTTC.

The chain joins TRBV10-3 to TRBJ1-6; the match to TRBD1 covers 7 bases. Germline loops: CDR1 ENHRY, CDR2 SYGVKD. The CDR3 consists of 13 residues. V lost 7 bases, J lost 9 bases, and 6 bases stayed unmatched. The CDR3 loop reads CAITQGGVSPLHF. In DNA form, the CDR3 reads TGTGCCATCACCCAGGGGGGAGTTTCACCCCTCCACTTT.

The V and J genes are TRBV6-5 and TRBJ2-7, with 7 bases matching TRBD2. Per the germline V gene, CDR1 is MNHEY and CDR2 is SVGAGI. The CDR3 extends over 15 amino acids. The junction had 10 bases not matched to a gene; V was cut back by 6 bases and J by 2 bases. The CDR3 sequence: CASRLSGGMPYEQYF. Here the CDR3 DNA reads TGTGCCAGCAGGCTCTCCGGGGGGATGCCCTACGAGCAGTACTTC.

The DNA of the CDR3 is TGTGCCAGCAGCGTCGGGGACAGCCAAGAGACCCAGTACTTC. Residues: CASSVGDSQETQYF. The chain couples TRBV9 to TRBJ2-5; TRBD1 aligns across 7 bases. Germline V lookup: CDR1 SGDLS, CDR2 YYNGEE. J was trimmed by 1 base and V by 2 bases; bases with no gene match: 2. The CDR3 extends over 14 amino acids.